The 27 T cell receptor beta chains below come from one sample, sequenced in a study of shared clonotypes between healthy human individuals. Terminally differentiated effector memory CD45RA+ cells were excluded by CCR7 positive selection of CD45RO-negative cells. Here immunoSEQ multiplex PCR was the method, and the copy in TCRdb shows in-frame clones only, minus some. Of over 800,000 clones listed, over 90% were seen once; the top ten hold about 25%. Sequenced material: naive CD8+ T cells sorted from blood. Every receptor here comes from a man aged 25 to 45 in good health.

The CDR3 protein is CASSLVRQGSLETQYF. CDR3 bases: TGTGCCAGCAGCTTAGTACGACAGGGTTCTCTGGAGACCCAGTACTTC. The chain employs TRBV11-3 and TRBJ2-5, with 7 bases identical to TRBD1. With V trimmed by 1 base and J by 5 bases, 10 bases remained unmatched. CDR3 length equals 16 residues. From germline, CDR1 is SGHNT and CDR2 YENEEA.

This chain's CDR3 is CASSRDSEYYEQYF. DNA of the CDR3: TGTGCCAGCAGCCGGGACAGTGAGTACTACGAGCAGTACTTC. The genes are TRBV9 and TRBJ2-7; 7 positions match TRBD1. Per germline, CDR1 SGDLS and CDR2 YYNGEE. After removal of 4 bases from V and 3 bases from J, the junction contained 7 bases not matched to a gene. This CDR3 has 14 residues.

The chain joins TRBV7-9 to TRBJ2-1; TRBD1 or TRBD2 may be the D gene (5 bases each). CDR3 length: 17 residues. CDR1 and CDR2 (germline): SEHNR, FQNEAQ (reference sequence). V lost 6 bases and J lost 0, with 18 bases in between. The chain's CDR3 is CASRPPRRGSSYNEQFF. CDR3 DNA: TGTGCCAGCAGGCCGCCACGACGGGGCAGCTCCTACAATGAGCAGTTCTTC.

This clone was observed a few times. V is TRBV29-1 and J is TRBJ2-3, with D possibly matching TRBD1 (6 bases). Trimming removed 1 base from V and 0 bases from J, with 11 bases in between. CDR1 is SQVTM, CDR2 ANQGSEA, per germline. The CDR3 loop spans 15 amino acids. CDR3 sequence (DNA): TGCAGCGTTGAAGGGACAGATTTAAGCACAGATACGCAGTATTTT. The encoded protein is CSVEGTDLSTDTQYF.

The CDR3 loop is CASSPMGVSSYNEQFF. The DNA for the CDR3 is TGTGCCAGCTCACCAATGGGCGTAAGCTCCTACAATGAGCAGTTCTTC. The genes are TRBV18 and TRBJ2-1; D unresolved. The germline V gene encodes CDR1 KGHSH and CDR2 LQKENI. The CDR3 spans 16 residues. V lost 2 bases, J lost 0 bases, and 11 bases lay in between.

The rearrangement uses TRBV14 and TRBJ2-1; the match to TRBD2 covers 12 bases. This CDR3 has 17 amino acids. Germline V gene sequence: CDR1 SGHDN, CDR2 FVKESK. V was clipped by 4 bases and J by 4 bases; unmatched bases: 8. Here the CDR3 DNA reads TGTGCCAGCAGCCCAGCTCTAGCGGGAGGGAATTACAATGAGCAGTTCTTC. Translating it yields CASSPALAGGNYNEQFF. Full variable domain (remainder filled in from reference TRBV14 and TRBJ2-1): EAGVTQFPSHSVIEKGQTVTLRCDPISGHDNLYWYRRVMGKEIKFLLHFVKESKQDESGMPNNRFLAERTGGTYSTLKVQPAELEDSGVYFCASSPALAGGNYNEQFFGPGTRLTVL.

The chain uses TRBV18 and TRBJ2-2; no reliable D call. The CDR3 spans 12 residues. Germline-derived CDR1 and CDR2 are KGHSH and LQKENI. V dropped 2 bases and J dropped 7 bases, with 5 bases sitting between them. CDR3 in amino acids: CASSPDNGELFF. CDR3 nucleotide sequence: TGTGCCAGCTCACCAGATAACGGGGAGCTGTTTTTT.

This sequence joins TRBV5-1 and TRBJ2-1; 10 bases match TRBD2. The V gene end was trimmed by 2 bases and the J gene end by 9 bases; junction bases not matched to a gene: 2. CDR3 length: 13 amino acids. The germline V gene has CDR1 SGHRS and CDR2 YFSETQ. The chain's CDR3 is CASSFSSGGEQFF. CDR3 bases: TGCGCCAGCAGCTTCTCTAGCGGGGGTGAGCAGTTCTTC.

J is TRBJ2-7 and V is TRBV25-1; 7 bases match TRBD2. The V gene end was trimmed by 1 base and the J gene end by 0 bases; junction bases not matched to a gene: 0. The CDR3 runs to 14 residues. CDR1 is MGHDK, CDR2 SYGVNS, per germline. The CDR3 loop reads CASSELAGSYEQYF. The CDR3 DNA is TGTGCCAGCAGTGAATTAGCGGGCTCCTACGAGCAGTACTTC.

The chain joins TRBV13 to TRBJ2-1; 8 bases are a match to TRBD1. Trimming at V came to 4 bases and at J to 5 bases, leaving 13 bases not matched to a gene. Germline CDR1 and CDR2: PRHDT and FYEKMQ (reference sequence). This CDR3 region has 17 residues. The CDR3 sequence: CASSSLRTGIVNNEQFF. The CDR3 nucleotides read TGTGCCAGCAGCTCACTGCGGACAGGGATCGTTAACAATGAGCAGTTCTTC.

The chain employs TRBV13 and TRBJ2-3; TRBD2 aligns across 7 bases. Per the germline V gene, CDR1 is PRHDT and CDR2 is FYEKMQ (reference sequence). CDR3 length: 17 amino acids. The V segment lost 8 bases and the J segment 1 base; nucleotides outside the gene matches: 15. CDR3 bases: TGTGCCAGCGATGCAAAGACTAGCACCTATCGCACAGATACGCAGTATTTT. Protein: CASDAKTSTYRTDTQYF.

This chain uses TRBV4-3 with TRBJ2-1; D gene uncertain. This CDR3 contains 16 residues. Trimming pared 4 bases from V and 5 bases from J, leaving 18 bases between. The germline CDR1 and CDR2 sequences are LGHNA and YSLEER. CDR3 coding DNA: TGCGCCAGCAGCCTCCTTTTCGACGGCTACGACAATGAGCAGTTCTTC. It codes for CASSLLFDGYDNEQFF.

The genes are TRBV29-1 and TRBJ2-3, with TRBD2 identical over 8 bases. CDR3 length: 16 amino acids. Germline loops: CDR1 SQVTM, CDR2 ANQGSEA. Trimming removed 6 bases from V and 2 bases from J; junction bases left unmatched: 13. The CDR3 region is CSVGGVSGTNTDTQYF. As DNA, the CDR3 is TGCAGCGTGGGGGGGGTTAGCGGGACGAACACAGATACGCAGTATTTT.

This chain uses TRBV10-2 with TRBJ2-7; 8 bases are a match to TRBD1. This CDR3 has 13 residues. Germline V gene data show CDR1 as WSHSY and CDR2 as SAAADI. The V gene end was trimmed by 7 bases and the J gene end by 3 bases; junction bases not matched to a gene: 5. The DNA of the CDR3 is TGCGCCAGCATGGACAGGGTCGACTACGAGCAGTACTTC. It yields the protein CASMDRVDYEQYF.

V usage is TRBV7-9 and J usage is TRBJ2-1; the D gene could be TRBD1 or TRBD2 (5 bases each). There are 13 residues in the CDR3. The V gene lost 6 bases and the J gene lost 5 bases, with 11 bases spanning the gap. CDR1 and CDR2 (germline): SEHNR, FQNEAQ (reference sequence). The CDR3 sequence: CASRPGTDNEQFF. DNA for the CDR3: TGTGCCAGCAGGCCCGGGACCGACAATGAGCAGTTCTTC. Combining the CDR3 with reference TRBV7-9 and TRBJ2-1 gives the whole variable domain DTGVSQNPRHKITKRGQNVTFRCDPISEHNRLYWYRQTLGQGPEFLTYFQNEAQLEKSRLLSDRFSAERPKGSFSTLEIQRTEQGDSAMYLCASRPGTDNEQFFGPGTRLTVL.

This chain connects TRBV11-2 to TRBJ2-3; TRBD2 is a possible D gene (5 bases). V was pared by 6 bases and J by 6 bases, with 16 bases between. There are 14 residues in the CDR3. Per germline, CDR1 SGHAT and CDR2 FQNNGV. The CDR3: CASSQAAAPDTQYF. CDR3 nucleotides: TGTGCCAGCAGTCAAGCAGCGGCACCGGATACGCAGTATTTT.

This rearrangement joins TRBV7-6 to TRBJ2-1, with TRBD1 identical over 10 bases. V was clipped by 1 base and J by 2 bases; unmatched bases: 5. This CDR3 is built from 17 residues. Looked up from germline, CDR1 is SGHVS and CDR2 is FNYEAQ. CDR3 residues: CASSLVPGTGAYNEQFF. The CDR3, as DNA: TGTGCCAGCAGCTTAGTGCCGGGGACAGGGGCCTACAATGAGCAGTTCTTC.

This chain links TRBV4-1 with TRBJ2-7, with TRBD1 as a possible D gene (5 bases). V lost 1 base and J lost 2, with 12 bases in between. The germline gives CDR1 MGHRA, CDR2 YSYEKL. The CDR3 is 15 amino acids. CDR3 nucleotide sequence: TGCGCCAGCAGCCAAGTTTATCAGGGCCCCTACGAGCAGTACTTC. Protein product: CASSQVYQGPYEQYF.

V gene TRBV5-1 combines with J gene TRBJ1-1, with D perhaps TRBD1 (5 bases). This CDR3 has 14 residues. Germline values: CDR1 SGHRS, CDR2 YFSETQ. V lost 4 bases and J 1 base, leaving 11 bases between the germline ends. CDR3 coding DNA: TGCGCCAGCAGCCCGGGACCTGGGAACACTGAAGCTTTCTTT. The encoded protein is CASSPGPGNTEAFF. Based on the CDR3 plus reference TRBV5-1 and TRBJ1-1, the full variable domain is KAGVTQTPRYLIKTRGQQVTLSCSPISGHRSVSWYQQTPGQGLQFLFEYFSETQRNKGNFPGRFSGRQFSNSRSEMNVSTLELGDSALYLCASSPGPGNTEAFFGQGTRLTVV.

As regards this clone: The same CDR3 also results from other DNA sequences found in this sample. J is TRBJ2-7 and V is TRBV19, with 8 positions matching TRBD2. CDR1 LNHDA and CDR2 SQIVND come from the germline V gene (reference sequence). This CDR3 has 13 residues. The trim removed 2 bases at V and 4 bases at J, leaving 1 base unmatched. The CDR3 nucleotides read TGTGCCAGTAGTATAACTAGCGGTTACGAGCAGTACTTC. This translates into CASSITSGYEQYF.

V usage is TRBV7-9 and J usage is TRBJ2-1; TRBD2 matches at 10 bases. V shed 6 bases and J 2 bases; nucleotides not matched to a gene: 4. The CDR3 has 15 residues. Germline lookup yields CDR1 SEHNR and CDR2 FQNEAQ (reference sequence). The CDR3 region has the DNA TGTGCCAGCAGGTCACTAGCGGGAACCTACAATGAGCAGTTCTTC. Protein product: CASRSLAGTYNEQFF.

This clone was seen only once. The gene calls are TRBV7-9 and TRBJ1-1; 12 positions agree with TRBD1. The CDR3 has 16 amino acids. Germline trimming cut 1 base from V and 7 bases from J; bases unmatched to any gene: 7. Germline V gives CDR1 SEHNR, CDR2 FQNEAQ (reference sequence). CDR3 amino acids: CASSLVGTGGEVEAFF. In DNA form, the CDR3 reads TGTGCCAGCAGCTTAGTTGGGACAGGGGGCGAGGTTGAAGCTTTCTTT.

For the CDR3, the DNA is TGTGCCTGGAGTCTGGGACAGGGGCGGTGGGATGAGCAGTTCTTC. It is translated as CAWSLGQGRWDEQFF. The J gene is TRBJ2-1, the V gene TRBV30, with 10 bases lining up with TRBD1. The J segment lost 8 bases and the V segment lost 2 bases, leaving 9 bases of the junction unmatched. The CDR3 has 15 residues. The germline V gene encodes CDR1 GTSNPN and CDR2 SVGIG (reference sequence).

The CDR3 is CASSHARRLRRETQYF. In nucleotides, the CDR3 is TGTGCCAGCAGCCACGCCCGGCGACTCCGTCGAGAGACCCAGTACTTC. This rearrangement joins TRBV7-8 to TRBJ2-5; D is ambiguous. The CDR3 has 16 amino acids. CDR1 is SGHVS, CDR2 FQNEAQ, per germline. The germline V and J ends were trimmed by 5 bases and 4 bases, with 20 bases remaining between them.

The CDR3 protein is CATSEAAAGRFYGYTF. In nucleotides, the CDR3 is TGTGCCACCTCCGAAGCGGCAGCCGGCCGGTTCTATGGCTACACCTTC. This chain links TRBV19 with TRBJ1-2; D unclear. Germline CDR1 and CDR2: LNHDA and SQIVND (reference sequence). The CDR3 runs 16 residues. Between the trimmed V and J ends, which lost 10 bases and 4 bases, there was a span of 25 bases.

This chain uses TRBV19 with TRBJ1-1; a possible D gene is TRBD1 (6 bases). The V gene lost 4 bases and the J gene lost 1 base, with 19 bases spanning the gap. Germline lookup yields CDR1 LNHDA and CDR2 SQIVND (reference sequence). The CDR3 sequence is 17 residues long. The CDR3 coding sequence is TGTGCCAGTAGTAAGGAGGTCGGGGGGCAGCGGAACACTGAAGCTTTCTTT. It yields the protein CASSKEVGGQRNTEAFF.

Only one count was recorded for this clone. The chain couples TRBV6-5 to TRBJ2-5; possibly TRBD1 or TRBD2 for D (5 bases each). CDR1 is MNHEY, CDR2 SVGAGI, per germline. This CDR3 is 15 amino acids long. Trimming pared 6 bases from V and 2 bases from J, leaving 16 bases between. CDR3 sequence reads: CASRTASGPQETQYF. Here the CDR3 DNA reads TGTGCCAGCAGAACTGCCTCGGGACCGCAAGAGACCCAGTACTTC.